This T cell receptor (beta chain) was recorded in a study of T cell responses to AZD1222 COVID-19 vaccine. Regarding the study as a whole: Reportedly, close to half of spike-specific TCRs are directed against unmutated variant regions.

TCRdb's table, derived via immunoSEQ multiplex PCR, lists solely in-frame clones and lacks some. This sample has more than 150,000 clones, with about nine tenths found just once. The V end lost 6 bases, the J end lost 3 bases, and 16 bases lay between the germline ends. The CDR3 totals 15 residues. CDR1 is SEHNR and CDR2 is FQNEAQ in the germline V gene (reference sequence). A word on this clone: The antigen is unknown.

This rearrangement joins TRBV7-9 to TRBJ2-3; D gene ambiguous. This clonotype originated in an adult in good health. The sample was peripheral blood, taken on day 0 of AZD1222 vaccination. The CDR3 nucleotides are TGTGCCAGCAGATCCTGGACCGCCGGGACAGATACGCAGTATTTT. The encoded protein is CASRSWTAGTDTQYF.